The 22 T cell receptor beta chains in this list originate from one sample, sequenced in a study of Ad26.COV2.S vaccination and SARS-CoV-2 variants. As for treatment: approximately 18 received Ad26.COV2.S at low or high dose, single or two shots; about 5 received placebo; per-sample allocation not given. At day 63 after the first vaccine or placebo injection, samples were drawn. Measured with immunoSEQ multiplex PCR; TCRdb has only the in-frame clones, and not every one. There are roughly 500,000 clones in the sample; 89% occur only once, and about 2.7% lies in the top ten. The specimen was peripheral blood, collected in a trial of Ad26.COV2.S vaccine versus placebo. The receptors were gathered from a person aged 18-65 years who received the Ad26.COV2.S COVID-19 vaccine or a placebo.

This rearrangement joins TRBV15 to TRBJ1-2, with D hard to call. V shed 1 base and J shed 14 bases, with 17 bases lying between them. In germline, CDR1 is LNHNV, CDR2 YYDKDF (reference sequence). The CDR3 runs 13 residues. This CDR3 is CATSRGLGSTQTF. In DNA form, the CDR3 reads TGTGCCACCAGCAGAGGCCTCGGGAGCACCCAGACCTTC.

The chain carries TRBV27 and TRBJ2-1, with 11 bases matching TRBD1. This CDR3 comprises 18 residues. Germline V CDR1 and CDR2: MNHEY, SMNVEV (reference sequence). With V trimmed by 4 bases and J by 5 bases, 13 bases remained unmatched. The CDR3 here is CASSSTPFPGQGDNEQFF. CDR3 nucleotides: TGTGCCAGCAGTTCCACTCCGTTTCCGGGACAGGGGGACAATGAGCAGTTCTTC.

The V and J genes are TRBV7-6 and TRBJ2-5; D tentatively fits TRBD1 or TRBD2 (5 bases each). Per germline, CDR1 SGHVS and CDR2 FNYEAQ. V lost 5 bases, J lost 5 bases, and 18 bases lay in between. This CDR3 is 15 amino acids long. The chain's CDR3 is CASSGRLGPSETQYF. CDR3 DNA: TGTGCCAGCAGCGGTCGATTGGGACCCTCCGAGACCCAGTACTTC.

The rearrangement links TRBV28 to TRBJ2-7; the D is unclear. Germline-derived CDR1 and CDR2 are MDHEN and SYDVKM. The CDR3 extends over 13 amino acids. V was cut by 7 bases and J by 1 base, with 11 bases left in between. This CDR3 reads CASKIPASYEQYF. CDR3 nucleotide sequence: TGTGCCAGCAAAATCCCAGCGTCCTACGAGCAGTACTTC. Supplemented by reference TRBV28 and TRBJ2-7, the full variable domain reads DVKVTQSSRYLVKRTGEKVFLECVQDMDHENMFWYRQDPGLGLRLIYFSYDVKMKEKGDIPEGYSVSREKKERFSLILESASTNQTSMYLCASKIPASYEQYFGPGTRLTVT.

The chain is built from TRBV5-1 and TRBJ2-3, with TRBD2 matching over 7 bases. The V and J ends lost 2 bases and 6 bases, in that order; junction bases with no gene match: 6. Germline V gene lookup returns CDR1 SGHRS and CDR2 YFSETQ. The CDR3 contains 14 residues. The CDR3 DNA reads TGCGCCAGCAGCTTAGGGACTACCGCGGATACGCAGTATTTT. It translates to CASSLGTTADTQYF.

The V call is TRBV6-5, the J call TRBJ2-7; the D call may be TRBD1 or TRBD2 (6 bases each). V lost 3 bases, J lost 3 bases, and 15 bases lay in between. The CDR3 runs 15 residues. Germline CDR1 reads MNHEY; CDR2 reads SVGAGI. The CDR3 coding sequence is TGTGCCAGCAGTTATGAACGGGGGCAAGGCTACGAGCAGTACTTC. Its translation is CASSYERGQGYEQYF.

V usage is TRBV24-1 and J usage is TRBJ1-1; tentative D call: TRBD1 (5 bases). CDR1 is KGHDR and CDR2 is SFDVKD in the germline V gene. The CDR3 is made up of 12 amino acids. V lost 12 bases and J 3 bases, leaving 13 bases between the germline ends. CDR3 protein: CAVQGWDTEAFF. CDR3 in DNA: TGTGCCGTCCAGGGCTGGGACACTGAAGCTTTCTTT.

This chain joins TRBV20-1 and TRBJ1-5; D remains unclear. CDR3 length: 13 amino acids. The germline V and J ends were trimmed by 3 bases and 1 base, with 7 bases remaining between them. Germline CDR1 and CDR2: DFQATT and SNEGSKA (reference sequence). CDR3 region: CSASLSSNQPQHF. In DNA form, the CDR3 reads TGCAGTGCTAGTTTGAGCAGCAATCAGCCCCAGCATTTT.

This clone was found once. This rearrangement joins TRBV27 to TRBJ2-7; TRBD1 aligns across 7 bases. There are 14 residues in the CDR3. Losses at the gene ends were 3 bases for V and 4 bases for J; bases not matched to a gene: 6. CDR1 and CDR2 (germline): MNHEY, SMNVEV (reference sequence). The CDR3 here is CASSFRQGVYEQYF. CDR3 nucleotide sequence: TGTGCCAGCAGTTTCCGGCAGGGGGTTTACGAGCAGTACTTC.

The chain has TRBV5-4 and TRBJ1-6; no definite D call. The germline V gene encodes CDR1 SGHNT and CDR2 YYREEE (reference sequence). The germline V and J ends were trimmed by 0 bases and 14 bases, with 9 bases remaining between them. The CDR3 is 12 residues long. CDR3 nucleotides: TGTGCCAGCAGCTTGGCCGGAGGGTCCCTCCACTTT. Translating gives CASSLAGGSLHF.

CDR3 amino acids: CASSLVEGSPLHF. Written as DNA, the CDR3 is TGCGCCAGCAGCTTGGTAGAAGGTTCACCCCTCCACTTT. The chain links TRBV5-1 to TRBJ1-6; D not certain. From germline, CDR1 is SGHRS and CDR2 YFSETQ. V gave up 0 bases and J gave up 9 bases, with 7 bases separating them. The CDR3 sequence is 13 residues long.

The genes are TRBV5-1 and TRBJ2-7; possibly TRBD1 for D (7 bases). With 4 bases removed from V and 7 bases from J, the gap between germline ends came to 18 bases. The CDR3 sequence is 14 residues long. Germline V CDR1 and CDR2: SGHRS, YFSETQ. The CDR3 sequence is CASSLFGGGGEQYF. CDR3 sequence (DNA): TGCGCCAGCAGCCTTTTCGGAGGGGGCGGTGAGCAGTACTTC. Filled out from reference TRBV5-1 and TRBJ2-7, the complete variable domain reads KAGVTQTPRYLIKTRGQQVTLSCSPISGHRSVSWYQQTPGQGLQFLFEYFSETQRNKGNFPGRFSGRQFSNSRSEMNVSTLELGDSALYLCASSLFGGGGEQYFGPGTRLTVT.

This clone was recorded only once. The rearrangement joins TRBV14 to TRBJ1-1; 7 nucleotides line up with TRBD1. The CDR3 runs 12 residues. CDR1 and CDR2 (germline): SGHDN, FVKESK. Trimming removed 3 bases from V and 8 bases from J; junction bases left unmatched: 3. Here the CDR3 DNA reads TGTGCCAGCAGCCAGGGACAGTGGGAAGCTTTCTTT. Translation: CASSQGQWEAFF. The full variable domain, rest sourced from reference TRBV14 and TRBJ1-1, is EAGVTQFPSHSVIEKGQTVTLRCDPISGHDNLYWYRRVMGKEIKFLLHFVKESKQDESGMPNNRFLAERTGGTYSTLKVQPAELEDSGVYFCASSQGQWEAFFGQGTRLTVV.

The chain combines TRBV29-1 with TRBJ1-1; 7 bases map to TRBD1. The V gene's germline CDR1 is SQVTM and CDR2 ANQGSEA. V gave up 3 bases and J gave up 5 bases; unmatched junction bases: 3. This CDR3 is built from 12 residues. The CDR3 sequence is CSVDQGGTEAFF. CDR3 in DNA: TGCAGCGTTGATCAGGGGGGGACTGAAGCTTTCTTT. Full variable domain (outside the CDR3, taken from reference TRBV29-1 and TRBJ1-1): SAVISQKPSRDICQRGTSLTIQCQVDSQVTMMFWYRQQPGQSLTLIATANQGSEATYESGFVIDKFPISRPNLTFSTLTVSNMSPEDSSIYLCSVDQGGTEAFFGQGTRLTVV.

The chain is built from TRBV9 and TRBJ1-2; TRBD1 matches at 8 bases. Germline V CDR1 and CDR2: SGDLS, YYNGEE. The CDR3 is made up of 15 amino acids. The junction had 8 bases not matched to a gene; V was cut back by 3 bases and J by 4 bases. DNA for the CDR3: TGTGCCAGCAGCGGAACAGGGGGGCGAATCTATGGCTACACCTTC. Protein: CASSGTGGRIYGYTF. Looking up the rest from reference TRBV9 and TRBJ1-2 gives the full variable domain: DSGVTQTPKHLITATGQRVTLRCSPRSGDLSVYWYQQSLDQGLQFLIQYYNGEERAKGNILERFSAQQFPDLHSELNLSSLELGDSALYFCASSGTGGRIYGYTFGSGTRLTVV.

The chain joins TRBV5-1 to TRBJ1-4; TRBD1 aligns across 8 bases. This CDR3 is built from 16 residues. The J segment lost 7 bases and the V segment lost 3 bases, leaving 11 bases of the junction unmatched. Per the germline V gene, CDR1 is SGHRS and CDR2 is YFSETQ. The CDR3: CASSSNPGGRGEKLFF. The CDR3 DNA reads TGCGCCAGCAGCTCGAACCCAGGGGGCAGGGGTGAAAAACTGTTTTTT.

CDR3: CASSLWRGTLNTGELFF. CDR3 in DNA: TGCGCCAGCAGCTTGTGGCGGGGGACCTTAAACACCGGGGAGCTGTTTTTT. This chain uses TRBV5-1 with TRBJ2-2; 7 bases are shared with TRBD2. In germline, CDR1 is SGHRS, CDR2 YFSETQ. V lost 1 base and J lost 2; bases outside the gene matches: 8. The CDR3 sequence is 17 residues long.

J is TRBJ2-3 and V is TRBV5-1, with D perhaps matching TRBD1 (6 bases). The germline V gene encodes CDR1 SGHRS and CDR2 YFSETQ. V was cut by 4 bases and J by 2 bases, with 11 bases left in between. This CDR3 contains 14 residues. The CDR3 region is CASSPDSYTDTQYF. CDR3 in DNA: TGCGCCAGCAGCCCGGACAGCTACACAGATACGCAGTATTTT. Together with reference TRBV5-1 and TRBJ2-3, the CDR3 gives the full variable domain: KAGVTQTPRYLIKTRGQQVTLSCSPISGHRSVSWYQQTPGQGLQFLFEYFSETQRNKGNFPGRFSGRQFSNSRSEMNVSTLELGDSALYLCASSPDSYTDTQYFGPGTRLTVL.

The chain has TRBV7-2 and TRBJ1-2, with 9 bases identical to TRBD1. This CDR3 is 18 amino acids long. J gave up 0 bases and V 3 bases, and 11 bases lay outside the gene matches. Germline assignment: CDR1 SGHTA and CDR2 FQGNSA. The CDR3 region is CASSFLPMDRGSNYGYTF. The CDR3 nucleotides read TGTGCCAGCAGCTTCTTACCCATGGACAGGGGCTCTAACTATGGCTACACCTTC.

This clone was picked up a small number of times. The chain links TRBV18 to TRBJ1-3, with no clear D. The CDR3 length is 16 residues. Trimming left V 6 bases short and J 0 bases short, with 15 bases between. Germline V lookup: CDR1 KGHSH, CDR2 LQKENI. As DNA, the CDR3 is TGTGCCAGCTCCCCTGCCGGTTCGAGCTCTGGAAACACCATATATTTT. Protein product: CASSPAGSSSGNTIYF.

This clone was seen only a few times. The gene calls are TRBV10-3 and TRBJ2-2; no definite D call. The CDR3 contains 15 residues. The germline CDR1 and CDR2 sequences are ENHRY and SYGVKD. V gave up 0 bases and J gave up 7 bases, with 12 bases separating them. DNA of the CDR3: TGTGCCATCAGTGAGTCCAAGGCTCGGGTCGGGGAGCTGTTTTTT. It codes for CAISESKARVGELFF.

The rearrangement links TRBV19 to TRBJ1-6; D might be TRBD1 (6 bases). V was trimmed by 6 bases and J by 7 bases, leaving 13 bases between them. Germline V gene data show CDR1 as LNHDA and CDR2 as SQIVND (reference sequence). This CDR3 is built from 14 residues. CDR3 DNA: TGTGCCAGTAGCGACCGGGACATAAATTCACCCCTCCACTTT. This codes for CASSDRDINSPLHF. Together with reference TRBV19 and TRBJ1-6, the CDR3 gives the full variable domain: DGGITQSPKYLFRKEGQNVTLSCEQNLNHDAMYWYRQDPGQGLRLIYYSQIVNDFQKGDIAEGYSVSREKKESFPLTVTSAQKNPTAFYLCASSDRDINSPLHFGNGTRLTVT.